These 10 T cell receptor beta chains originate from one sample sequenced in a study of identical twins. MiXCR, run by TCRdb on the 5' RACE reads, gives a single entry per CDR3 protein. The sample holds around 450,000 distinct CDR3 sequences; 13% to 15% are singletons and the top ten take roughly 0.56%. The same specimen was also included in a second study, on yellow fever vaccine responses in identical twins.

Sequencing was done on a sample of CD4+ T cells sorted from blood. These receptors were taken from a woman between 18 and 30 years old in good health.

This clonotype has a handful of counts. The gene calls are TRBV6-1 and TRBJ2-2; 10 bases agree with TRBD1. This CDR3 region has 15 residues. V gave up 6 bases and J gave up 6 bases; unmatched junction bases: 7. The V gene's germline CDR1 is MNHNS and CDR2 SASEGT. This CDR3 is CASSQGQGSAGELFF. For the CDR3, the DNA is TGTGCCAGCAGCCAGGGACAGGGGAGTGCCGGGGAGCTGTTTTTT.

This clonotype came up a few times. The chain is built from TRBV6-2 or TRBV6-3 and TRBJ2-3, with TRBD2 matching over 10 bases. V was clipped by 5 bases and J by 4 bases; unmatched bases: 9. Germline CDR1 MNHEY, CDR2 SVGEGT. This CDR3 is built from 16 residues. This CDR3 is CASSNQAGGEADTQYF. The CDR3 nucleotides read TGTGCCAGCAGTAACCAAGCGGGAGGGGAGGCAGATACGCAGTATTTT.

The table lists this clonotype with a few counts. This chain joins TRBV20-1 and TRBJ2-1; TRBD2 agrees at 11 bases. There are 15 residues in the CDR3. V was pared by 6 bases and J by 2 bases, with 6 bases of the junction left unmatched. Germline V gene lookup returns CDR1 DFQATT and CDR2 SNEGSKA (reference sequence). The CDR3 region is CSASSGGNTYNEQFF. CDR3 sequence (DNA): TGCAGTGCGTCTAGCGGGGGGAACACCTACAATGAGCAGTTCTTC.

V gene TRBV9 combines with J gene TRBJ2-5; D might be TRBD2 (6 bases). The CDR3 has 13 amino acids. Germline CDR1 reads SGDLS; CDR2 reads YYNGEE. Between the trimmed V and J ends, which lost 0 bases and 7 bases, there was a span of 10 bases. CDR3 coding DNA: TGTGCCAGCAGCGTAGCAGCGGAGGGGACCCAGTACTTC. This encodes CASSVAAEGTQYF.

This clonotype was seen more than once but under ten times. This chain connects TRBV5-1 to TRBJ2-5; unclear D gene. This CDR3 spans 13 amino acids. CDR1 and CDR2 (germline): SGHRS, YFSETQ. The ends were cut back, 4 bases at V and 5 bases at J, with 12 bases in the middle. In DNA form, the CDR3 reads TGCGCCAGCAGCCCGACGGGCACGGAGACCCAGTACTTC. It yields the protein CASSPTGTETQYF.

This clonotype was seen more than once but under ten times. The rearrangement joins TRBV6-1 to TRBJ2-1; the match to TRBD2 covers 10 bases. Trimming removed 6 bases from V and 8 bases from J; junction bases left unmatched: 16. This CDR3 spans 17 amino acids. Germline V gives CDR1 MNHNS, CDR2 SASEGT. The CDR3 reads CASRYGFTSGMVDEQFF. In DNA form, the CDR3 reads TGTGCCAGCAGATACGGCTTCACTAGCGGGATGGTCGATGAGCAGTTCTTC.

The chain joins TRBV15 to TRBJ2-1; 11 nucleotides line up with TRBD2. Germline CDR1 reads LNHNV; CDR2 reads YYDKDF (reference sequence). The CDR3 runs 18 residues. Trimming removed 2 bases from V and 0 bases from J; junction bases left unmatched: 6. The CDR3 loop is CATSRTSGGGSSYNEQFF. The CDR3 DNA is TGTGCCACCAGCAGAACTAGCGGGGGAGGCTCCTCCTACAATGAGCAGTTCTTC.

This clonotype was counted ten times or more. The CDR3 reads CSARASGGTDTQYF. In DNA, the CDR3 is TGCAGTGCTAGAGCTAGCGGGGGCACAGATACGCAGTATTTT. V is TRBV20-1 and J is TRBJ2-3; the match to TRBD2 covers 9 bases. The germline V gene has CDR1 DFQATT and CDR2 SNEGSKA (reference sequence). The CDR3 contains 14 residues. V lost 1 base to trimming and J lost 1 base; unmatched junction nucleotides: 0.

The chain couples TRBV27 to TRBJ2-4; 7 nucleotides line up with TRBD2. Germline V gene lookup returns CDR1 MNHEY and CDR2 SMNVEV (reference sequence). Losses at the gene ends were 5 bases for V and 0 bases for J; bases not matched to a gene: 7. The CDR3 length is 16 residues. The CDR3 spells CASSPLVAGAKNIQYF. The DNA of the CDR3 is TGTGCCAGCAGTCCTCTCGTAGCGGGAGCCAAAAACATTCAGTACTTC.

The rearrangement links TRBV20-1 to TRBJ2-1, with D tentatively TRBD2 (6 bases). This CDR3 contains 14 residues. V gave up 6 bases and J gave up 10 bases, with 22 bases separating them. CDR1 and CDR2 from the germline V gene are DFQATT and SNEGSKA (reference sequence). The CDR3 coding sequence is TGCAGTGCCGAAGGGGCCAGGAGGGCGGGGGAGCAGTTCTTC. Residues: CSAEGARRAGEQFF.